These 8 T cell receptor beta chains were sequenced from one sample in a study of Graves' ophthalmopathy and Graves' hyperthyroidism. The study amplified TCR beta CDR3 regions using RNA transcripts. HTBI primers primed a first-round RT-PCR, and a second-round multiplex PCR followed. One entry per CDR3 protein, called by TCRdb with MiXCR from the multiplex PCR reads. The sample holds under 20,000 distinct CDR3 sequences, 46% seen once. The source material was peripheral blood. These TCRs come from a woman in her thirties or forties with stable Graves' hyperthyroidism.

The gene calls are TRBV7-6 and TRBJ2-7; 9 bases agree with TRBD1. CDR3 length: 17 residues. The germline V gene has CDR1 SGHVS and CDR2 FNYEAQ. The trim removed 5 bases at V and 4 bases at J, leaving 15 bases unmatched. CDR3 in amino acids: CASSALPGQGKPYEQYF. Here the CDR3 DNA reads TGTGCCAGCAGCGCGCTGCCGGGACAGGGCAAGCCTTACGAGCAGTACTTC.

This clonotype was recorded at least ten times. V gene TRBV20-1 combines with J gene TRBJ1-3; weak D call: TRBD1 (5 bases). This CDR3 spans 15 amino acids. In germline, CDR1 is DFQATT, CDR2 SNEGSKA (reference sequence). The ends were cut back, 5 bases at V and 0 bases at J, with 14 bases in the middle. CDR3 residues: CSARDGGNSGNTIYF. For the CDR3, the DNA is TGCAGTGCTCGGGACGGAGGGAACTCTGGAAACACCATATATTTT.

This clonotype is medium-sized (0.01 to 0.1%) by share. The chain is built from TRBV24-1 and TRBJ2-7; 7 bases are shared with TRBD2. In germline, CDR1 is KGHDR, CDR2 SFDVKD. V lost 2 bases and J lost 6; bases outside the gene matches: 6. The CDR3 spans 14 residues. DNA of the CDR3: TGTGCCACCAGTGATTGGCGGGAGTCTGCCGAGCAGTACTTC. The encoded protein is CATSDWRESAEQYF.

The chain couples TRBV7-2 to TRBJ1-2, with D hard to call. V was shortened by 5 bases and J by 3 bases, with 10 bases between the two germline ends. Germline CDR1 reads SGHTA; CDR2 reads FQGNSA. The CDR3 totals 13 residues. In nucleotides, the CDR3 is TGTGCCAGCAGCAAAGGGTCCCACTATGGCTACACCTTC. The encoded protein is CASSKGSHYGYTF.

This clonotype was observed many times. The chain is built from TRBV6-5 and TRBJ1-2, with a tentative D call TRBD1 (6 bases). This CDR3 region has 14 residues. The germline V gene encodes CDR1 MNHEY and CDR2 SVGAGI. V dropped 5 bases and J dropped 2 bases, with 12 bases sitting between them. The CDR3 nucleotides are TGTGCCAGCAGTCAATCGGGGGGCAACTATGGCTACACCTTC. Translation: CASSQSGGNYGYTF.

The CDR3 spells CASSTGQTYEQYF. The CDR3 coding sequence is TGTGCCAGCAGCACGGGACAGACCTACGAGCAGTACTTC. This chain joins TRBV9 and TRBJ2-7; 7 bases align to TRBD1. CDR3 length: 13 amino acids. The germline gives CDR1 SGDLS, CDR2 YYNGEE. V lost 4 bases and J lost 2; bases outside the gene matches: 3.

This clonotype was seen just once. The chain combines TRBV12-3 or TRBV12-4 with TRBJ1-5; tentative D call: TRBD1 (5 bases). The V end was cut by 3 bases, the J end by 7 bases, with 16 bases between. The length of the CDR3 is 15 residues. CDR3 coding DNA: TGTGCCAGCAGTTTCAGCGGGGGGAAGGGGCAGCCCCAGCATTTT. As protein: CASSFSGGKGQPQHF.

The chain has TRBV12-3 or TRBV12-4 and TRBJ1-2, with D possibly TRBD1 on 5 matching bases. V was shortened by 2 bases and J by 3 bases, with 10 bases between the two germline ends. The CDR3 length is 14 residues. CDR3 residues: CASSLLPRDYGYTF. CDR3 sequence (DNA): TGTGCCAGCAGTTTACTCCCCAGGGACTATGGCTACACCTTC.